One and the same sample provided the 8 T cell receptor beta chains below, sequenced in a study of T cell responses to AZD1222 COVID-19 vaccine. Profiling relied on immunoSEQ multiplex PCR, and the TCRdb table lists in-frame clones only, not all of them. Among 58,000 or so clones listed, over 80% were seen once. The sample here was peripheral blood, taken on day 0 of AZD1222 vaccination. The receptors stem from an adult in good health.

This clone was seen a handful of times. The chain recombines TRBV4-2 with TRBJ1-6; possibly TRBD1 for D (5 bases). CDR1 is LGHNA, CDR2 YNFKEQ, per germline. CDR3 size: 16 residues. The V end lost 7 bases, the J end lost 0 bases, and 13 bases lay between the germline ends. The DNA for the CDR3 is TGTGCCAGCACAGACAGTTCTTCCTCCTATAATTCACCCCTCCACTTT. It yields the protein CASTDSSSSYNSPLHF.

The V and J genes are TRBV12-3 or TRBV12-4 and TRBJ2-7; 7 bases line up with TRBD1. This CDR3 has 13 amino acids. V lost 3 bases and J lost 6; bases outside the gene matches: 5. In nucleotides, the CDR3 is TGTGCCAGCAGTTTTTCAGGGGGAACCGAGCAGTACTTC. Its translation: CASSFSGGTEQYF.

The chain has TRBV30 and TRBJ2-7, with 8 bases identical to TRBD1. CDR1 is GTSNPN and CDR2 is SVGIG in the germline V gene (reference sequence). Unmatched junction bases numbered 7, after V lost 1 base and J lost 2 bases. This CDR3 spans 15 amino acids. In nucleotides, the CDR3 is TGTGCCTGGAGTGGTTGGGACAGGAATCCCTACGAGCAGTACTTC. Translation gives CAWSGWDRNPYEQYF.

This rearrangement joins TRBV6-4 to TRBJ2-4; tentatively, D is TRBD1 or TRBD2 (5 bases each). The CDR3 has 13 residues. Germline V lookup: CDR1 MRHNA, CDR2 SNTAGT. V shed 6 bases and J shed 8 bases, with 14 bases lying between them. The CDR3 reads CASSRDLGDIQYF. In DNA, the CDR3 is TGTGCCAGCAGCCGGGACCTGGGGGACATTCAGTACTTC.

The CDR3 nucleotides read TGCGCCAGCAGCCAAGAATCGGAGGGGAACACTGAAGCTTTCTTT. This translates into CASSQESEGNTEAFF. This chain links TRBV4-3 with TRBJ1-1; D remains ambiguous. The CDR3 sequence is 15 residues long. Germline loops: CDR1 LGHNA, CDR2 YSLEER. V was shortened by 0 bases and J by 1 base, with 9 bases between the two germline ends.

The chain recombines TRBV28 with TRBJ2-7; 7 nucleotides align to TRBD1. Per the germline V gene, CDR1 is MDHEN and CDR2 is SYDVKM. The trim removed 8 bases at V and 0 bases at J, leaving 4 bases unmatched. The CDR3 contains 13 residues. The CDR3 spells CASRTGASYEQYF. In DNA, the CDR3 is TGTGCCAGCCGGACAGGAGCCTCCTACGAGCAGTACTTC.

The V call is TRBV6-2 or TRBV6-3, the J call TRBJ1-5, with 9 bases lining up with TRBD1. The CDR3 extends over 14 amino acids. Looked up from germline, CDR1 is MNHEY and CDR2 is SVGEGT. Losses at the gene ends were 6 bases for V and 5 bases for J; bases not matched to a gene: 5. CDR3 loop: CASSQTGGYQPQHF. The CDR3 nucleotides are TGTGCCAGCAGCCAAACAGGGGGCTATCAGCCCCAGCATTTT.

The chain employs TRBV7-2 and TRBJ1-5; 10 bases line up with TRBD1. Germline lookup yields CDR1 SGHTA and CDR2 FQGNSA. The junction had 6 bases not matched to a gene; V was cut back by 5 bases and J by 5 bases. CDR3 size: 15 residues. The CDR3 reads CASSGRTGGDQPQHF. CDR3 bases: TGTGCCAGCAGCGGTCGGACAGGGGGAGATCAGCCCCAGCATTTT.